Following are 11 T cell receptor beta chains from one sample sequenced in a study of T cell clonotyping in hematopoietic cell transplantation. Profiling relied on immunoSEQ multiplex PCR, and the TCRdb table lists in-frame clones only, not all of them. The sample lists thousands of clones, about 94% occurring once. Here the sequenced sample was peripheral blood mononuclear cells, taken 30 days after allogeneic stem cell transplant. Receptors originate from a male patient aged 70 to 80 who had an allogeneic stem cell transplant from an unrelated donor, so T cells may come from the graft donor. Some clones in this sample may be carry-over from other donors' samples.

This chain joins TRBV30 and TRBJ1-1; possible D gene TRBD1, 5 bases. The CDR3 has 14 residues. Germline CDR1 is GTSNPN and CDR2 is SVGIG (reference sequence). V was shortened by 4 bases and J by 4 bases, with 16 bases between the two germline ends. DNA of the CDR3: TGTGCCTGGAATAGTAGGGTGAGGGGCACTGAAGCTTTCTTT. It translates to CAWNSRVRGTEAFF.

The gene calls are TRBV14 and TRBJ2-7, with TRBD2 as a possible D gene (5 bases). V was cut by 4 bases and J by 7 bases, with 14 bases left in between. Germline V gives CDR1 SGHDN, CDR2 FVKESK. CDR3 length equals 13 residues. DNA for the CDR3: TGTGCCAGCAGCCCTCACCCGACGGGAGAGCAGTACTTC. Encoded protein: CASSPHPTGEQYF.

This chain uses TRBV4-2 with TRBJ2-6; no clear D. The V and J ends lost 0 bases and 0 bases respectively, with 6 bases between them. CDR3 size: 16 residues. The V gene's germline CDR1 is LGHNA and CDR2 YNFKEQ. CDR3 loop: CASSQETGSGANVLTF. For the CDR3, the DNA is TGTGCCAGCAGCCAAGAAACGGGCTCTGGGGCCAACGTCCTGACTTTC.

V gene TRBV28 combines with J gene TRBJ2-5; 10 nucleotides agree with TRBD2. CDR1 and CDR2 (germline): MDHEN, SYDVKM. CDR3 length equals 17 residues. V shed 6 bases, J shed 5 bases, and the junction held 15 bases outside the gene matches. CDR3 DNA: TGTGCCAGCAGGCCCCGGGGGAGCGGGAGGGCATGGGAGACCCAGTACTTC. Translation: CASRPRGSGRAWETQYF. Drawing the rest from reference TRBV28 and TRBJ2-5, the complete variable domain is DVKVTQSSRYLVKRTGEKVFLECVQDMDHENMFWYRQDPGLGLRLIYFSYDVKMKEKGDIPEGYSVSREKKERFSLILESASTNQTSMYLCASRPRGSGRAWETQYFGPGTRLLVL.

J is TRBJ2-4 and V is TRBV27; a weak D match, TRBD2 (5 bases). Trimming cost V 2 bases and J 2 bases, with 7 bases left between them. The CDR3 runs 14 residues. The germline V gene encodes CDR1 MNHEY and CDR2 SMNVEV (reference sequence). The CDR3, as DNA: TGTGCCAGCAGTTTAATCGGGACCAAAAACATTCAGTACTTC. This translates into CASSLIGTKNIQYF.

The V gene is TRBV5-1, the J gene TRBJ2-7; TRBD1 matches at 8 bases. Germline CDR1 is SGHRS and CDR2 is YFSETQ. The CDR3 consists of 14 residues. V lost 5 bases to trimming and J lost 4 bases; unmatched junction nucleotides: 8. The CDR3 region is CASRPGTGIYEQYF. DNA for the CDR3: TGCGCCAGCAGGCCCGGGACAGGTATTTACGAGCAGTACTTC.

The chain links TRBV6-1 to TRBJ2-7, with 7 nucleotides matching TRBD2. Germline V gene sequence: CDR1 MNHNS, CDR2 SASEGT. This CDR3 is 13 amino acids long. The junction had 8 bases not matched to a gene; V was cut back by 6 bases and J by 6 bases. Here the CDR3 reads CASRGGTPSEQYF. The CDR3 bases are TGTGCCAGCAGGGGGGGGACCCCCTCCGAGCAGTACTTC.

V usage is TRBV27 and J usage is TRBJ2-7; perhaps D is TRBD1 or TRBD2 (5 bases each). Germline V gene data show CDR1 as MNHEY and CDR2 as SMNVEV (reference sequence). There are 13 residues in the CDR3. V lost 2 bases and J 3 bases, leaving 8 bases between the germline ends. CDR3: CASSLMGVYEQYF. CDR3 sequence (DNA): TGTGCCAGCAGTTTAATGGGGGTCTACGAGCAGTACTTC.

The count of this clone is one. This rearrangement joins TRBV2 to TRBJ1-6; tentative D call: TRBD1 (5 bases). The ends were cut back, 3 bases at V and 8 bases at J, with 14 bases in the middle. Germline CDR1 and CDR2: SNHLY and FYNNEI. CDR3 length equals 15 residues. CDR3 DNA sequence: TGTGCCAGCAGTGAGATCGGGGGGGTGGATTCACCCCTCCACTTT. It yields the protein CASSEIGGVDSPLHF.

This chain links TRBV7-9 with TRBJ2-5, with 7 bases that match TRBD1. Germline V lookup: CDR1 SEHNR, CDR2 FQNEAQ (reference sequence). This CDR3 contains 14 residues. Trimming at V came to 5 bases and at J to 1 base, leaving 4 bases not matched to a gene. The CDR3 reads CASSPGTAQETQYF. The CDR3 DNA follows: TGTGCCAGCAGCCCGGGGACAGCCCAAGAGACCCAGTACTTC. The whole variable domain, remainder taken from reference TRBV7-9 and TRBJ2-5, is DTGVSQNPRHKITKRGQNVTFRCDPISEHNRLYWYRQTLGQGPEFLTYFQNEAQLEKSRLLSDRFSAERPKGSFSTLEIQRTEQGDSAMYLCASSPGTAQETQYFGPGTRLLVL.

The chain joins TRBV4-1 to TRBJ2-2, with D possibly TRBD2 on 5 matching bases. CDR1 and CDR2 from the germline V gene are MGHRA and YSYEKL. The germline V and J ends were trimmed by 3 bases and 5 bases, with 19 bases remaining between them. CDR3 length equals 17 residues. CDR3 nucleotides: TGCGCCAGCAGCCACCCTAAGCGGATGGGTAGTACCGGGGAGCTGTTTTTT. Protein product: CASSHPKRMGSTGELFF.